Below are 10 T cell receptor beta chains sequenced from a single sample in a study of T cell responses to AZD1222 COVID-19 vaccine. Clones were sequenced by immunoSEQ multiplex PCR, and TCRdb holds only the in-frame ones, with some missing. Counted here are 150,000 to 200,000 clones, about nine tenths occurring once; the ten biggest clones make up less than 2%. The specimen was peripheral blood, collected 28 days after the second AZD1222 dose. The receptors here all came from an adult who received the AZD1222 COVID-19 vaccine.

The CDR3 reads CASSYGRLSDIQYF. The CDR3 DNA sequence: TGTGCCAGCAGTTACGGGAGGTTAAGTGACATTCAGTACTTC. The J gene is TRBJ2-4, the V gene TRBV6-2 or TRBV6-3, with D possibly matching TRBD2 (6 bases). Germline CDR1 and CDR2: MNHEY and SVGEGT. The CDR3 spans 14 residues. Trimming cost V 2 bases and J 8 bases, with 13 bases left between them.

The chain joins TRBV6-2 or TRBV6-3 to TRBJ1-1; D is possibly TRBD1 (5 bases). Germline lookup yields CDR1 MNHEY and CDR2 SVGEGT. This CDR3 is built from 14 residues. V dropped 5 bases and J dropped 0 bases, with 10 bases sitting between them. CDR3 in DNA: TGTGCCAGCAGTCCAGGGAGAATGAACACTGAAGCTTTCTTT. Translated, it gives CASSPGRMNTEAFF.

Notes on this clone: The same CDR3 arises from other DNA sequences in this sample as well. The chain combines TRBV5-6 with TRBJ1-5; D is ambiguous. This CDR3 is built from 13 residues. From germline, CDR1 is SGHDT and CDR2 YYEEEE. Deletions cut 2 bases from V and 4 bases from J, with 7 bases between. The CDR3 reads CASSLRGNQPQHF. CDR3 DNA: TGTGCCAGCAGCTTACGAGGAAATCAGCCCCAGCATTTT.

V is TRBV3-1 (or the pseudogene TRBV3-2) and J is TRBJ1-5; 7 bases agree with TRBD1. Looked up from germline, CDR1 is LGHDT and CDR2 is YNNKEL (reference sequence). The CDR3 consists of 15 residues. V dropped 4 bases and J dropped 2; count of bases not matched to a gene: 5. CDR3 DNA sequence: TGTGCCAGCAGCCCCTACAGGGGAGGCAATCAGCCCCAGCATTTT. Its protein product is CASSPYRGGNQPQHF.

This chain connects TRBV28 to TRBJ1-1; D is undetermined. The CDR3 runs 14 residues. The germline CDR1 and CDR2 sequences are MDHEN and SYDVKM. V gave up 7 bases and J gave up 0 bases, with 12 bases separating them. The CDR3 nucleotides are TGTGCCAGCAAGGGAGGCAGAATGAACACTGAAGCTTTCTTT. As protein: CASKGGRMNTEAFF.

The chain joins TRBV2 to TRBJ1-5; 7 bases are a match to TRBD1. Germline V gives CDR1 SNHLY, CDR2 FYNNEI. The trim removed 4 bases at V and 8 bases at J, leaving 8 bases unmatched. The CDR3 spans 14 residues. CDR3: CASSVVQGQEPQHF. CDR3 bases: TGTGCCAGCAGTGTAGTACAGGGGCAGGAGCCCCAGCATTTT. Based on the CDR3 plus reference TRBV2 and TRBJ1-5, the full variable domain is EPEVTQTPSHQVTQMGQEVILRCVPISNHLYFYWYRQILGQKVEFLVSFYNNEISEKSEIFDDQFSVERPDGSNFTLKIRSTKLEDSAMYFCASSVVQGQEPQHFGDGTRLSIL.

The chain links TRBV2 to TRBJ1-1, with 10 bases identical to TRBD1. The CDR3 sequence is 14 residues long. Germline V gives CDR1 SNHLY, CDR2 FYNNEI. V was clipped by 6 bases and J by 4 bases; unmatched bases: 5. This CDR3 reads CASRGTGVGTEAFF. CDR3 DNA sequence: TGTGCCAGCAGGGGGACAGGGGTTGGCACTGAAGCTTTCTTT.

The gene calls are TRBV7-9 and TRBJ1-5, with 8 positions matching TRBD1. The CDR3 totals 15 residues. V trimming: 5 bases; J trimming: 5 bases; junction bases outside the gene matches: 8. CDR1 is SEHNR, CDR2 FQNEAQ, per germline (reference sequence). In DNA form, the CDR3 reads TGTGCCAGCAGCCCCGCCGGGACAGGATATCAGCCCCAGCATTTT. This sequence encodes CASSPAGTGYQPQHF.

The chain has TRBV7-3 and TRBJ1-6; D not resolved. The CDR3 is made up of 14 amino acids. Germline values: CDR1 SGHTA, CDR2 FQGTGA. V was shortened by 1 base and J by 0 bases, with 1 base between the two germline ends. CDR3 amino acids: CASSLSSYNSPLHF. In DNA form, the CDR3 reads TGTGCCAGCAGCTTAAGCTCCTATAATTCACCCCTCCACTTT.

As to this clone: This specimen includes other DNA sequences encoding the same CDR3. The chain has TRBV7-3 and TRBJ2-3; D unresolved. The germline V gene encodes CDR1 SGHTA and CDR2 FQGTGA. The CDR3 covers 14 residues. Trimming stripped 1 base from V and 3 bases from J, with 8 bases between. The CDR3 protein is CASSLIGSTDTQYF. DNA of the CDR3: TGTGCCAGCAGCTTAATCGGCTCGACAGATACGCAGTATTTT.